Below are 2 T cell receptor beta chains sequenced from a single sample in a study of regulatory T cells in long-lasting Graves disease (dated by TCRdb to about 2021). The time point label for this specimen denotes: newly diagnosed GD, antithyroid drugs for less than 3 months. For both TCR sequencing and RNA sequencing, RNA was extracted from PBMCs using TRIzol. Library creation used multiplex PCR. Sequencer: Illumina HiSeq 4000. TCR beta libraries were built with iRepertoire HTBI primers and Arm-PCR amplification of CDR3 regions. Starting from the raw public reads, TCRdb applied fastp trimming at Q25, assembled clones with MiXCR and retained in-frame beta chains. All rows with the same CDR3 protein become a single entry with the most common DNA and genes. The sample includes about 350,000 distinct CDR3 sequences, with over 15% observed a single time. 25% to 30% of the sample comes from the top ten.

These sequences were also reported in another study, on T cells in Graves' hyperthyroidism and ophthalmopathy.

Sequences were derived from peripheral blood mononuclear cells (PBMCs), sampled at new diagnosis, from a patient treated with antithyroid drugs. The receptors come from a man aged 35 to 55 with Graves disease. Donor details come from another sample of the same person, matched by shared clones.

This clonotype appeared many times. V and J are TRBV14 and TRBJ1-1; 7 bases line up with TRBD1. The CDR3 has 14 amino acids. J lost 3 bases, V lost 3 bases, and 4 bases had no gene match. CDR1 is SGHDN and CDR2 is FVKESK in the germline V gene. CDR3 coding DNA: TGTGCCAGCAGCCATCTAGGGGGCTACACTGAAGCTTTCTTT. It encodes CASSHLGGYTEAFF.

There are many counts of this clonotype. J is TRBJ2-2 and V is TRBV5-1; D uncertain. This CDR3 has 14 residues. Trimming took 7 bases from V and 0 from J, leaving 10 bases between them. Germline V CDR1 and CDR2: SGHRS, YFSETQ. The CDR3: CASATLANTGELFF. CDR3 bases: TGCGCCAGCGCAACATTGGCGAACACCGGGGAGCTGTTTTTT.